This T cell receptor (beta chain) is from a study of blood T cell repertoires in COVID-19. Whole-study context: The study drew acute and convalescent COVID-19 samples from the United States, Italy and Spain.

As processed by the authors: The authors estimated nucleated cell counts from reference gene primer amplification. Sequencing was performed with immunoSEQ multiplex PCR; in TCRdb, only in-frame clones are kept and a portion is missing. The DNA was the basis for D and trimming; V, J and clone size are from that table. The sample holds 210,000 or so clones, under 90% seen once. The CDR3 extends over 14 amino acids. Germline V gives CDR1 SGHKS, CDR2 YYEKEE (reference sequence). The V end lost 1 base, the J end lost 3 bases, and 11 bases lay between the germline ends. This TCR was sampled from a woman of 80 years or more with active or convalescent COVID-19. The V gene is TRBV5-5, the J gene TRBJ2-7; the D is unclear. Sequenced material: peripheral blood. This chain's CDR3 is CASSLTRNNYEQYF. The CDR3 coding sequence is TGTGCCAGCAGCTTGACCAGAAATAACTACGAGCAGTACTTC.